The 30 T cell receptor beta chains below all came from one sample that was sequenced in a study of post-analysis software for immune sequencing data. Study-wide results and caveats: Elevated frequency relative to controls characterized roughly five TRBV segments in patients, TRBV5-6, TRBV5-1 and TRBV20-1 among them.

What these receptors recognize is not known. cDNA libraries for TCR beta contained unique molecular identifiers. TCRdb used MiXCR to reprocess the PCR reads, holding one entry per CDR3 protein. The sample includes roughly 570,000 distinct CDR3 sequences, under 40% of them seen just once. Sequenced input: blood. The source is a girl aged 2-17 years with multiple sclerosis.

J is TRBJ2-5 and V is TRBV5-1; D remains unclear. This CDR3 spans 14 amino acids. Germline V gene lookup returns CDR1 SGHRS and CDR2 YFSETQ. V lost 4 bases and J 5 bases, leaving 15 bases between the germline ends. The DNA of the CDR3 is TGCGCCAGCAGCGAAGGACGGCCCGCGGAGACCCAGTACTTC. The encoded protein is CASSEGRPAETQYF.

This chain joins TRBV6-1 and TRBJ1-1; 7 bases are shared with TRBD1. V trimming: 2 bases; J trimming: 11 bases; junction bases outside the gene matches: 5. This CDR3 contains 12 residues. Germline V gene lookup returns CDR1 MNHNS and CDR2 SASEGT. CDR3 nucleotide sequence: TGTGCCAGCAGTGAACGACAGGGTGATGCTTTCTTT. As protein: CASSERQGDAFF.

The genes are TRBV7-2 and TRBJ2-7; unclear D gene. Germline V gene sequence: CDR1 SGHTA, CDR2 FQGNSA. V gave up 2 bases and J gave up 3 bases, with 11 bases separating them. CDR3 length equals 14 residues. The CDR3: CASSLPLGGYEQYF. The CDR3 nucleotides read TGTGCCAGCAGCTTACCCCTTGGCGGCTACGAGCAGTACTTC.

V usage is TRBV20-1 and J usage is TRBJ2-1; 8 nucleotides align to TRBD1. The V and J ends lost 5 bases and 0 bases, in that order; junction bases with no gene match: 6. Germline loops: CDR1 DFQATT, CDR2 SNEGSKA (reference sequence). The CDR3 is 15 residues long. CDR3 sequence: CSAGRTGNSYNEQFF. In nucleotides, the CDR3 is TGCAGTGCTGGGAGGACAGGGAACTCCTACAATGAGCAGTTCTTC.

The rearrangement links TRBV27 to TRBJ2-5; TRBD1 matches at 10 bases. The length of the CDR3 is 14 residues. Looked up from germline, CDR1 is MNHEY and CDR2 is SMNVEV (reference sequence). The trim removed 7 bases at V and 7 bases at J, leaving 9 bases unmatched. DNA of the CDR3: TGTGCCAGCACCGGGACAGGGGCGCCGAGGACCCAGTACTTC. As protein: CASTGTGAPRTQYF.

This clonotype was found a few times. The chain has TRBV29-1 and TRBJ2-1; TRBD2 matches 7 bases. The V gene end was trimmed by 8 bases and the J gene end by 1 base; junction bases not matched to a gene: 11. This CDR3 spans 15 amino acids. Germline V gene sequence: CDR1 SQVTM, CDR2 ANQGSEA. The chain's CDR3 is CSLGPRLASYNEQFF. CDR3 DNA sequence: TGCAGCCTCGGTCCGAGACTAGCTTCCTACAATGAGCAGTTCTTC.

The chain joins TRBV7-3 to TRBJ1-2; 9 nucleotides align to TRBD1. The CDR3 covers 16 residues. Trimming at V came to 2 bases and at J to 8 bases, leaving 12 bases not matched to a gene. Germline V gives CDR1 SGHTA, CDR2 FQGTGA. CDR3 nucleotide sequence: TGTGCCAGCAGCTTACGTGGGCGGGACAGGGCTTTCGGCTACACCTTC. Translating gives CASSLRGRDRAFGYTF.

V gene TRBV20-1 combines with J gene TRBJ2-3; a weak D match, TRBD2 (6 bases). The CDR3 covers 15 residues. Trimming shortened V by 2 bases and J by 2 bases, and 14 bases separated the two germline ends. The germline V gene has CDR1 DFQATT and CDR2 SNEGSKA (reference sequence). The CDR3 reads CSARRPRTNTDTQYF. The CDR3, as DNA: TGCAGTGCTAGAAGACCTCGGACTAACACAGATACGCAGTATTTT.

The chain carries TRBV6-1 and TRBJ2-7; TRBD1 aligns across 11 bases. The CDR3 extends over 15 amino acids. The V gene end was trimmed by 6 bases and the J gene end by 5 bases; junction bases not matched to a gene: 9. Germline-derived CDR1 and CDR2 are MNHNS and SASEGT. The CDR3 reads CASRNTGQGGDEQYF. The CDR3 nucleotides read TGTGCCAGCAGGAATACGGGACAGGGGGGCGACGAGCAGTACTTC.

This clonotype was recorded a few times. The J gene is TRBJ1-5, the V gene TRBV6-5, with 10 bases lining up with TRBD1. The CDR3 runs 15 residues. After removal of 6 bases from V and 5 bases from J, the junction contained 7 bases not matched to a gene. Per germline, CDR1 MNHEY and CDR2 SVGAGI. CDR3: CASRVRQGADQPQHF. The DNA of the CDR3 is TGTGCCAGCAGAGTTCGACAGGGGGCGGATCAGCCCCAGCATTTT.

In this sample, this clonotype turned up a few times. The V call is TRBV7-8, the J call TRBJ1-2, with D possibly TRBD1 on 6 matching bases. The V and J ends lost 5 bases and 5 bases respectively, with 15 bases between them. CDR1 and CDR2 (germline): SGHVS, FQNEAQ. This CDR3 has 14 amino acids. The CDR3 DNA follows: TGTGCCAGCAGCGAATATAACAGGGTATATGGCTACACCTTC. Its translation is CASSEYNRVYGYTF.

V usage is TRBV24-1 and J usage is TRBJ1-1; the D is unclear. CDR1 is KGHDR and CDR2 is SFDVKD in the germline V gene. This CDR3 contains 14 residues. V gave up 3 bases and J gave up 4 bases, with 11 bases separating them. CDR3 residues: CATSDPFRGTEAFF. The CDR3 bases are TGTGCCACCAGTGATCCTTTCAGAGGCACTGAAGCTTTCTTT.

This clonotype was observed a few times. This rearrangement joins TRBV20-1 to TRBJ2-3; a possible D gene is TRBD2 (5 bases). Between the trimmed V and J ends, which lost 4 bases and 0 bases, there was a span of 11 bases. The CDR3 length is 14 residues. Germline CDR1 and CDR2: DFQATT and SNEGSKA (reference sequence). The CDR3 DNA sequence: TGCAGTGCTATGACTACCGCTAGCACAGATACGCAGTATTTT. Translated: CSAMTTASTDTQYF.

This clonotype was picked up a small number of times. The CDR3: CASSLTGGADGDTQYF. CDR3 coding DNA: TGCGCCAGCAGCTTAACGGGGGGGGCCGATGGAGATACGCAGTATTTT. The chain uses TRBV5-1 and TRBJ2-3; 8 bases line up with TRBD2. J lost 5 bases, V lost 2 bases, and 10 bases had no gene match. The germline gives CDR1 SGHRS, CDR2 YFSETQ. The CDR3 is made up of 16 amino acids.

This chain joins TRBV5-1 and TRBJ1-2; D is unresolved. Germline CDR1 reads SGHRS; CDR2 reads YFSETQ. This CDR3 has 11 residues. V was shortened by 2 bases and J by 10 bases, with 9 bases between the two germline ends. The CDR3 region has the DNA TGCGCCAGCAGCTTACACGGTTACTACACCTTC. This sequence encodes CASSLHGYYTF. Full variable domain (missing parts from reference TRBV5-1 and TRBJ1-2): KAGVTQTPRYLIKTRGQQVTLSCSPISGHRSVSWYQQTPGQGLQFLFEYFSETQRNKGNFPGRFSGRQFSNSRSEMNVSTLELGDSALYLCASSLHGYYTFGSGTRLTVV.

This clonotype was detected a few times. The rearrangement joins TRBV5-1 to TRBJ1-6, with D hard to call. V was shortened by 0 bases and J by 6 bases, with 10 bases between the two germline ends. The CDR3 runs 15 residues. Germline CDR1 SGHRS, CDR2 YFSETQ. Here the CDR3 DNA reads TGCGCCAGCAGCTTGGCACCCGGGCGTAATTCACCCCTCCACTTT. This codes for CASSLAPGRNSPLHF.

This clonotype occurred many times. The V call is TRBV12-3 or TRBV12-4, the J call TRBJ2-6, with D perhaps matching TRBD2 (6 bases). The ends were cut back, 9 bases at V and 2 bases at J, with 17 bases in the middle. This CDR3 is 16 amino acids long. The CDR3 loop is CASIKGRGAGANVLTF. The CDR3 nucleotides are TGTGCCAGTATTAAAGGGCGCGGGGCTGGGGCCAACGTCCTGACTTTC.

The chain recombines TRBV5-1 with TRBJ2-3; 7 bases match TRBD2. V gave up 4 bases and J gave up 2 bases; unmatched junction bases: 4. CDR1 is SGHRS and CDR2 is YFSETQ in the germline V gene. This CDR3 contains 14 residues. CDR3 bases: TGCGCCAGCAGCCCAGCGGGGTACACAGATACGCAGTATTTT. Translated: CASSPAGYTDTQYF.

This clonotype has just a few counts. The V and J genes are TRBV12-3 or TRBV12-4 and TRBJ1-2, with D perhaps TRBD1 (5 bases). The CDR3 loop spans 14 amino acids. V gave up 3 bases and J gave up 4 bases, with 12 bases separating them. The chain's CDR3 is CASSFGGVRYGYTF. DNA for the CDR3: TGTGCCAGCAGTTTTGGAGGGGTGCGCTATGGCTACACCTTC.

V usage is TRBV9 and J usage is TRBJ1-2; 10 bases line up with TRBD1. The germline gives CDR1 SGDLS, CDR2 YYNGEE. Trimming took 6 bases from V and 12 from J; bases not matched to a gene: 11. This CDR3 has 13 residues. CDR3 DNA: TGTGCCAGCAACAGGTCGGGACAGGGGTTCGACACCTTC. Translation gives CASNRSGQGFDTF. Full variable domain (remainder filled in from reference TRBV9 and TRBJ1-2): DSGVTQTPKHLITATGQRVTLRCSPRSGDLSVYWYQQSLDQGLQFLIQYYNGEERAKGNILERFSAQQFPDLHSELNLSSLELGDSALYFCASNRSGQGFDTFGSGTRLTVV.

This sequence joins TRBV5-1 and TRBJ2-1; TRBD2 might be the D (6 bases). CDR3 length: 12 amino acids. V gave up 4 bases and J gave up 8 bases, with 10 bases separating them. Germline V gene data show CDR1 as SGHRS and CDR2 as YFSETQ. This CDR3 reads CASSRDFHEQFF. In DNA, the CDR3 is TGCGCCAGCAGCCGGGACTTCCATGAGCAGTTCTTC.

The chain uses TRBV6-5 and TRBJ1-5, with D unresolved. V gave up 4 bases and J gave up 6 bases, with 10 bases separating them. The CDR3 loop spans 13 amino acids. The germline CDR1 and CDR2 sequences are MNHEY and SVGAGI. The CDR3 region is CASSSLGGQPQHF. Written as DNA, the CDR3 is TGTGCCAGCAGTTCCCTTGGTGGTCAGCCCCAGCATTTT.

This clonotype was detected a few times. In nucleotides, the CDR3 is TGTGCCAGCAGGGCACTGTTGACAGTTGAAGCTTTCTTT. This encodes CASRALLTVEAFF. The chain uses TRBV6-6 and TRBJ1-1, with D tentatively TRBD1 (5 bases). This CDR3 has 13 residues. Trimming took off 6 bases at V and 7 bases at J, with 15 bases between the two ends. In germline, CDR1 is MNHNY, CDR2 SVGAGI (reference sequence).

This clonotype has ten or more counts. The J gene is TRBJ2-7, the V gene TRBV7-2; D call uncertain. The CDR3 has 15 amino acids. Germline V gene sequence: CDR1 SGHTA, CDR2 FQGNSA. Trimming stripped 5 bases from V and 0 bases from J, with 14 bases between. The CDR3 is CASSQRSLSSYEQYF. DNA for the CDR3: TGTGCCAGCAGCCAAAGGTCGTTGAGCTCCTACGAGCAGTACTTC.

This clonotype was observed a handful of times. The chain joins TRBV10-3 to TRBJ2-5, with D unresolved. Germline V gene lookup returns CDR1 ENHRY and CDR2 SYGVKD. V lost 5 bases to trimming and J lost 0 bases, with 7 bases between them. This CDR3 region has 13 residues. CDR3 nucleotide sequence: TGTGCCATCAGTACAGCGTACCAAGAGACCCAGTACTTC. Amino acid sequence: CAISTAYQETQYF.

J is TRBJ2-5 and V is TRBV6-6; the D gene is possibly TRBD1 (6 bases). The V and J ends lost 6 bases and 7 bases respectively, with 15 bases between them. The CDR3 is 13 residues long. Germline V gene lookup returns CDR1 MNHNY and CDR2 SVGAGI (reference sequence). The DNA of the CDR3 is TGTGCCAGCAGCGGACGGCCCAGGGGGACCCAGTACTTC. It encodes CASSGRPRGTQYF.

The chain couples TRBV5-1 to TRBJ2-7; D uncertain. The germline V gene encodes CDR1 SGHRS and CDR2 YFSETQ. V was trimmed by 0 bases and J by 8 bases, leaving 6 bases between them. The CDR3 has 11 amino acids. For the CDR3, the DNA is TGCGCCAGCAGCTTGGGGAAACAGCAGTACTTC. It specifies CASSLGKQQYF.

The rearrangement joins TRBV10-3 to TRBJ2-6; D uncertain. The CDR3 has 12 residues. Germline CDR1 and CDR2: ENHRY and SYGVKD. V lost 11 bases to trimming and J lost 4 bases, with 9 bases between them. The CDR3 nucleotides are TGTGCCGCCCAAAGGGGGGCCAACGTCCTGACTTTC. It specifies CAAQRGANVLTF.

This clonotype came up a few times. The J gene is TRBJ1-2, the V gene TRBV7-2, with D unresolved. The ends were cut back, 5 bases at V and 0 bases at J, with 19 bases in the middle. Germline V gene sequence: CDR1 SGHTA, CDR2 FQGNSA. The CDR3 has 17 amino acids. The CDR3: CASSLNSGVRSNYGYTF. The CDR3 DNA reads as TGTGCCAGCAGCCTTAATAGCGGAGTTCGGTCTAACTATGGCTACACCTTC.

This sequence joins TRBV2 and TRBJ2-5; 8 positions agree with TRBD1. CDR3 length: 16 residues. The J segment lost 5 bases and the V segment lost 6 bases, leaving 14 bases of the junction unmatched. Germline-derived CDR1 and CDR2 are SNHLY and FYNNEI. CDR3 region: CASRHHSQGARETQYF. The CDR3 coding sequence is TGTGCCAGCAGACACCATTCCCAGGGGGCCAGGGAGACCCAGTACTTC.